This T cell receptor beta chain is drawn from a study of monozygotic twins with cystic fibrosis. Study results and caveats: Age, concordance and disease severity did not associate with shared CDR3 numbers. Monozygotic CF twin pairs shared significantly more nucleotide-identical clonotypes than unrelated CF individuals did.

This CDR3 is 16 amino acids long. Trimming removed 0 bases from V and 7 bases from J, with 15 bases in between. CDR1 is KGHSH and CDR2 is LQKENI in the germline V gene. On this clone itself: As yet, its antigen is unknown.

The assay was immunoSEQ multiplex PCR, and TCRdb's table has in-frame clones only and misses some. The data contain tens of thousands of clones, 95% to 98% of them singletons. The chain joins TRBV18 to TRBJ1-4, with no clear D. The source material was blood. This TCR derives from a girl aged 10-17 years with cystic fibrosis. The CDR3 DNA sequence: TGTGCCAGCTCACCACCGGCCCGCCGGGTGGGTGAAAAACTGTTTTTT. Translation: CASSPPARRVGEKLFF.